This T cell receptor beta chain comes out of a study of cytomegalovirus exposure and HLA in healthy donors. General study points: Beyond CMV serostatus, there was no information to go on about immune exposure.

Trimming shortened V by 4 bases and J by 1 base, and 11 bases separated the two germline ends. Germline V lookup: CDR1 MRHNA, CDR2 SNTAGT. The CDR3 length is 16 residues. With 60 Vbeta and 13 Jbeta primers, the PCR was carried out. Some clones are missing from TCRdb's copy, which holds only in-frame ones; the method was immunoSEQ multiplex PCR. Among around 180,000 clones listed, 84% were seen once. In regard to this clone: Its antigen is not known.

The source of this sequence is a girl between 10 and 17 years old in good health and CMV-seropositive. This chain connects TRBV6-4 to TRBJ2-6, with a possible D match to TRBD2 (6 bases). The source material was PBMCs. This CDR3 reads CASSAAGSSGANVLTF. For the CDR3, the DNA is TGTGCCAGCAGTGCCGCGGGGTCGTCTGGGGCCAACGTCCTGACTTTC.